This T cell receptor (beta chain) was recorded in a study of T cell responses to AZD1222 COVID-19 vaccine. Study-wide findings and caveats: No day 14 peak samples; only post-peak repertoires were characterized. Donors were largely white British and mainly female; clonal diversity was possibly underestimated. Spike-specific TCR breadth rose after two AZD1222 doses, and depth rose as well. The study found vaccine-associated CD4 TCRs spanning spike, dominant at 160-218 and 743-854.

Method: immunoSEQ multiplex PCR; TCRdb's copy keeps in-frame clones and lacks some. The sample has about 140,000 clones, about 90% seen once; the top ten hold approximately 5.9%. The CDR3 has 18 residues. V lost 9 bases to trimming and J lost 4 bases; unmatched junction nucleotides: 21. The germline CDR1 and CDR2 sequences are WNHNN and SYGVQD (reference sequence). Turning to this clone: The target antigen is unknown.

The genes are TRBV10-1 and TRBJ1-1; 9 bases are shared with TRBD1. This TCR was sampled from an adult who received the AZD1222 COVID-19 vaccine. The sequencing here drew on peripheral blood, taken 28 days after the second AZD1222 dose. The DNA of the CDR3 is TGCGCCAGGGCACAGGGGGCGGTCCCCGGGAAGGTAGGCACTGAAGCTTTCTTT. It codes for CARAQGAVPGKVGTEAFF.